The T cell receptor (beta chain) described here comes from a study of CD8+ T cells in alopecia areata. Points from the study as a whole: Whether baseline CD8+ expansion is linked to response remains uncertain, given a single nonresponder.

Trimming removed 6 bases at V and 3 bases at J, with 15 bases between. CDR1 SNHLY and CDR2 FYNNEI come from the germline V gene. The CDR3 contains 15 residues. cDNA prepared by RNA extraction and subsequent reverse transcription served as the template for sequencing. Profiling relied on immunoSEQ multiplex PCR, and the TCRdb table lists in-frame clones only, not all of them. The table shows some 210,000 clones, with over 60% occurring only once. Treatment of the sample: oral pan-JAK inhibitor, 5-10 mg twice daily. Remarks on this clone: The antigen is unknown.

This sequence originates from a human donor with alopecia areata. The chain combines TRBV2 with TRBJ2-1; possible D gene TRBD1, 5 bases. Sample: CD4+ T cells sorted from blood, taken between weeks 44 and 45, from a patient treated with tofacitinib. The CDR3 sequence is CASRVDRQSYNEQFF. CDR3 sequence (DNA): TGTGCCAGCAGGGTAGACAGACAAAGCTACAATGAGCAGTTCTTC. Full variable domain (rest looked up from reference TRBV2 and TRBJ2-1): EPEVTQTPSHQVTQMGQEVILRCVPISNHLYFYWYRQILGQKVEFLVSFYNNEISEKSEIFDDQFSVERPDGSNFTLKIRSTKLEDSAMYFCASRVDRQSYNEQFFGPGTRLTVL.